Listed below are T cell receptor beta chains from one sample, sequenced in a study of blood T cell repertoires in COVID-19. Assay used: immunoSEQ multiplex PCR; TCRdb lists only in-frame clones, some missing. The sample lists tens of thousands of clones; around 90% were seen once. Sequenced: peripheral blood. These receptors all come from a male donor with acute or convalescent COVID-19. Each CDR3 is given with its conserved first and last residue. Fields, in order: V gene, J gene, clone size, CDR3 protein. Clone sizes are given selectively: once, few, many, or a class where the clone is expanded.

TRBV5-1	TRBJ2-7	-	CASSLGLAGGPSYEQYF
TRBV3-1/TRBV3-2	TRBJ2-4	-	CASSPGLAQRDIQYF
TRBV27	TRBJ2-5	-	CASSLQGRQETQYF
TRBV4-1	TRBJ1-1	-	CASSQDGGGVPEAFF
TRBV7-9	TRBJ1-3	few	CASRFQTGGVTGNTIYF
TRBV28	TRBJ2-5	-	CASSSGGRKTQYF
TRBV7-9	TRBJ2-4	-	CASSLGALGADRAKNIQYF
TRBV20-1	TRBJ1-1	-	CSAREGGRAFF
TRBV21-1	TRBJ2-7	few	CASSRTSGGPSYEQYF
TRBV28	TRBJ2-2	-	CASSSGGGRNTGELFF
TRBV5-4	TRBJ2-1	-	CASTPWRDSSYNEQFF
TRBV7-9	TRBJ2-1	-	CASSAPGQLYNEQFF
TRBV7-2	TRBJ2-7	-	CASSLDRDRAHEQYF